This TCR beta chain originates from a study of TIL therapy for anti-PD-1-resistant metastatic lung cancer. Across the study: Median tumor PD-L1 proportion score was under 7.5%.

Study-wide points: The baseline peripheral repertoire was partially replaced by infused TIL clonotypes that later decayed. This highly selected cohort may not generalize to typical lung cancer patients.

CDR1 and CDR2 from the germline V gene are SQVTM and ANQGSEA. The CDR3 length is 14 residues. Trimming left V 1 base short and J 4 bases short, with 14 bases between. Comment on this clone: The antigen is undetermined.

As to time point: pre-treatment sample, taken before nivolumab and TIL therapy. Enrollment ran from late 2017 to early 2020. This was the immunoSEQ v3 assay. Method: immunoSEQ multiplex PCR; TCRdb's copy keeps in-frame clones and lacks some. The sample yields about 59,000 clones, more than 60% seen once. This TCR came from a person between 25 and 79 years old with non-small cell lung cancer. Sample: blood, taken at baseline. The V call is TRBV29-1, the J call TRBJ2-7; the D is unclear. CDR3 region: CSVEGSASEYEQYF. DNA for the CDR3: TGCAGCGTTGAAGGATCGGCCAGCGAATACGAGCAGTACTTC.